The rows below give T cell receptor beta chains drawn from one sample of a study of monozygotic twins with cystic fibrosis. The repertoire was sequenced with immunoSEQ multiplex PCR; TCRdb's copy has only in-frame clones and lacks some. This sample yields almost 20,000 clones, of which about 90% are seen a single time; roughly 1.4% belongs to the top ten. The sample was blood. These receptors were obtained from a girl aged 2-10 years with cystic fibrosis. The CDR3 runs from the conserved cysteine through the conserved F or W. D genes are given only for firm matches. Size values are once, few and many counts, or a class for expanded clones, and some rows have none.

v_call: TRBV29-1
clone_size: few
d_call: -
j_call: TRBJ1-1
cdr3_nt: TGCAGCGCAGCAACGATAGACATGAACACTGAAGCTTTCTTT
cdr3_aa: CSAATIDMNTEAFF

v_call: TRBV7-2
clone_size: -
d_call: -
j_call: TRBJ2-1
cdr3_nt: TGTGCCAGCAGCCTTGGGGGGAAGGGGGTGTATGAGCAGTTCTTC
cdr3_aa: CASSLGGKGVYEQFF

v_call: TRBV28
clone_size: -
d_call: TRBD2
j_call: TRBJ2-3
cdr3_nt: TGTGCCAGCAGCCTGACTAGCGAATACACAGATACGCAGTATTTT
cdr3_aa: CASSLTSEYTDTQYF

v_call: TRBV6-6
clone_size: -
d_call: TRBD2
j_call: TRBJ2-1
cdr3_nt: TGTGCCAGCAGTCCCGGGGGGTACAATGAGCAGTTCTTC
cdr3_aa: CASSPGGYNEQFF

v_call: TRBV18
clone_size: -
d_call: TRBD1
j_call: TRBJ1-1
cdr3_nt: TGTGCCAGCTCACCATCAGGGGGTAGCACTGAAGCTTTCTTT
cdr3_aa: CASSPSGGSTEAFF

v_call: TRBV5-6
clone_size: -
d_call: -
j_call: TRBJ1-1
cdr3_nt: TGTGCCAGCAGCTTGGGCAGAAAGAACACTGAAGCTTTCTTT
cdr3_aa: CASSLGRKNTEAFF

v_call: TRBV19
clone_size: -
d_call: -
j_call: TRBJ2-1
cdr3_nt: TGTGCCAGTAATCACAGGCCCGAAATAAATGAGCAGTTCTTC
cdr3_aa: CASNHRPEINEQFF

v_call: TRBV20-1
clone_size: -
d_call: -
j_call: TRBJ2-7
cdr3_nt: TGCAGCGCGGACACAGCCTACGAGCAGTACTTC
cdr3_aa: CSADTAYEQYF

v_call: TRBV28
clone_size: -
d_call: -
j_call: TRBJ1-1
cdr3_nt: TGTGCCAGCAGTTTGTGGGATTACACTGAAGCTTTCTTT
cdr3_aa: CASSLWDYTEAFF

v_call: TRBV7-9
clone_size: -
d_call: -
j_call: TRBJ1-1
cdr3_nt: TGTGCCAGCAGCCTGCCACGCCACAGGGTGAACACTGAAGCTTTCTTT
cdr3_aa: CASSLPRHRVNTEAFF

v_call: TRBV27
clone_size: -
d_call: -
j_call: TRBJ1-6
cdr3_nt: TGTGCCAGCAGTCCCCTTAGTGGCTCCTATAATTCACCCCTCCACTTT
cdr3_aa: CASSPLSGSYNSPLHF

v_call: TRBV30
clone_size: -
d_call: -
j_call: TRBJ1-2
cdr3_nt: TGTGCCTGGAGTAAACCTAGGACAGTGGCCCGTGGCTACACCTTC
cdr3_aa: CAWSKPRTVARGYTF

v_call: TRBV11-2
clone_size: -
d_call: -
j_call: TRBJ2-7
cdr3_nt: TGTGCCAGCAGGGTCCCAGGTAAATCCTACGAGCAGTACTTC
cdr3_aa: CASRVPGKSYEQYF

v_call: TRBV19
clone_size: -
d_call: TRBD1
j_call: TRBJ1-6
cdr3_nt: TGTGCCAGTAGTGTACCGGGACAGGAGATCTCACCCCTCCACTTT
cdr3_aa: CASSVPGQEISPLHF

v_call: TRBV27
clone_size: -
d_call: TRBD2
j_call: TRBJ2-5
cdr3_nt: TGTGCCAGCAGGCCGGATTGGGTTGCGGGAGGGCCAGGGGATCAAGAGACCCAGTACTTC
cdr3_aa: CASRPDWVAGGPGDQETQYF

v_call: TRBV18
clone_size: -
d_call: TRBD1
j_call: TRBJ1-1
cdr3_nt: TGTGCCAGCTCACTCCGGGACAGGGATTTAGGGAACACTGAAGCTTTCTTT
cdr3_aa: CASSLRDRDLGNTEAFF

v_call: TRBV6-1
clone_size: -
d_call: -
j_call: TRBJ1-5
cdr3_nt: TGTGCCAGCAGAGACAATCAGCCCCAGCATTTT
cdr3_aa: CASRDNQPQHF

v_call: TRBV29-1
clone_size: -
d_call: -
j_call: TRBJ1-2
cdr3_nt: TGCAGCGTGGACGGGGGGCGCGCTAACTATGGCTACACCTTC
cdr3_aa: CSVDGGRANYGYTF

v_call: TRBV9
clone_size: -
d_call: -
j_call: TRBJ1-6
cdr3_nt: TGTGCCAGCAGCGCACCACCCGGACAAGGGTCTAATTCACCCCTCCACTTT
cdr3_aa: CASSAPPGQGSNSPLHF

v_call: TRBV7-9
clone_size: -
d_call: -
j_call: TRBJ1-2
cdr3_nt: TGTGCCAGTTCAGAGGGGTATGGCTACACCTTC
cdr3_aa: CASSEGYGYTF

v_call: TRBV6-5
clone_size: -
d_call: -
j_call: TRBJ1-1
cdr3_nt: TGTGCCAGCAGTTCAAACATGAACACTGAAGCTTTCTTT
cdr3_aa: CASSSNMNTEAFF

v_call: TRBV4-1
clone_size: -
d_call: TRBD1
j_call: TRBJ2-3
cdr3_nt: TGCGCCAGCAGCCAAACCGGGACAGGGGGCACAGATACGCAGTATTTT
cdr3_aa: CASSQTGTGGTDTQYF

v_call: TRBV7-2
clone_size: -
d_call: -
j_call: TRBJ1-3
cdr3_nt: TGTGCCAGCAGCTTAGTCACGTCGGGAAACACCATATATTTT
cdr3_aa: CASSLVTSGNTIYF

v_call: TRBV9
clone_size: -
d_call: -
j_call: TRBJ2-2
cdr3_nt: TGTGCCAGCAGCGTCCGGGACGAGGCCCTCGTGGAGCTGTTTTTT
cdr3_aa: CASSVRDEALVELFF

v_call: TRBV19
clone_size: -
d_call: TRBD1
j_call: TRBJ1-2
cdr3_nt: TGTGCCAGTAGCCAGGACAGGGTGGGCGGCTACACCTTC
cdr3_aa: CASSQDRVGGYTF